This TCR beta chain was recorded in a study of blood T cell repertoires in COVID-19. Across the study: T cells, B-cell-depleted T cells, or PBMCs provided the cDNA or gDNA that served as material.

The V and J ends lost 6 bases and 5 bases respectively, with 17 bases between them. The V gene's germline CDR1 is SGHRS and CDR2 YFSETQ. CDR3 length: 14 residues. Original processing notes: Using reference gene primer amplification, nucleated cell counts were estimated. Profiling relied on immunoSEQ multiplex PCR, and the TCRdb table lists in-frame clones only, not all of them. The DNA gave D and trimming, while V, J and clone size come from that table. The sample contains tens of thousands of clones, roughly 80% of which appear only once. The chain joins TRBV5-1 to TRBJ2-5; D perhaps matches TRBD2 (7 bases). Sequenced: peripheral blood. The source of this sequence is a man aged 70-80 years who had recovered from COVID-19. Here the CDR3 DNA reads TGCGCCAGCAAGGGGGGGATAATGATGGAGACCCAGTACTTC. It translates to CASKGGIMMETQYF.